Listed below are T cell receptor beta chains from one sample, sequenced in a study of T cells after posttransplantation cyclophosphamide. Measured with immunoSEQ multiplex PCR; TCRdb has only the in-frame clones, and not every one. The sample gives over 35,000 clones, none seen only once, and the top ten clones hold 2.5%. Sequencing used PBMCs. The source of these receptors is a man in his forties or fifties in good health, CMV-negative, and a related stem cell transplant donor. Each CDR3 is given with its conserved first and last residue. D genes are given only for firm matches. Clone size, where shown, is once, few, many, or a class for clones that have expanded.

>TRBJ1-6|many|TRBV9|.
CASSVDGGGSYNSPLHF
TGTGCCAGCAGCGTAGACGGGGGGGGCTCCTATAATTCACCCCTCCACTTT
>TRBJ2-2|many|TRBV19|.
CASSIDRNTGELFF
TGTGCCAGTAGTATAGATCGGAACACCGGGGAGCTGTTTTTT
>TRBJ1-4|many|TRBV6-5|.
CASRTSGGTNEKLFF
TGTGCCAGCAGAACCTCCGGGGGTACTAATGAAAAACTGTTTTTT
>TRBJ2-1|many|TRBV5-4|.
CASSLVVNEQFF
TGTGCCAGCAGCTTGGTAGTGAATGAGCAGTTCTTC
>TRBJ1-5|many|TRBV18|.
CASSSQPPSGLLQPQHF
TGTGCCAGCTCATCCCAACCGCCGTCAGGGCTACTACAGCCCCAGCATTTT
>TRBJ2-1|few|TRBV21-1|.
CASSKVQGAPGHPQFF
TGTGCCAGCAGCAAAGTGCAGGGGGCGCCCGGCCATCCTCAGTTCTTC
>TRBJ2-6|many|TRBV7-2|.
CASSLDVLSSGANVLTF
TGTGCCAGCAGCTTAGATGTCCTCTCCTCTGGGGCCAACGTCCTGACTTTC
>TRBJ1-6|many|TRBV7-2|.
CASSLLSGTRSPLHF
TGTGCCAGCAGCTTATTAAGCGGGACAAGGTCACCCCTCCACTTT
>TRBJ1-3|many|TRBV6-5|.
CASSGSGNTIYF
TGTGCCAGCTCGGGATCTGGAAACACCATATATTTT
>TRBJ1-2|many|TRBV5-4|.
CASSLGGELYGYTF
TGTGCCAGCAGCTTGGGTGGAGAACTCTATGGCTACACCTTC
>TRBJ2-1|few|TRBV6-5|.
CASSYRTVNNEQFF
TGTGCCAGCAGTTACAGGACAGTCAACAATGAGCAGTTCTTC
>TRBJ2-3|many|TRBV12-5|TRBD2
CASGPGTSGFTDTQYF
TGTGCTAGTGGACCCGGAACTAGCGGGTTCACAGATACGCAGTATTTT
>TRBJ1-5|many|TRBV5-5|.
CASSFVGGNQPQHF
TGTGCCAGCAGCTTCGTCGGGGGGAATCAGCCCCAGCATTTT
>TRBJ2-5|many|TRBV6-1|TRBD2
CASNRLAGILETQYF
TGTGCCAGCAACAGACTAGCGGGAATACTAGAGACCCAGTACTTC
>TRBJ2-5|many|TRBV7-3|.
CASSSSGLRGRETQYF
TGTGCCAGCAGCTCCTCTGGACTAAGGGGGCGAGAGACCCAGTACTTC
>TRBJ2-7|.|TRBV19|TRBD1
CASSLLQGADYEQYF
TGTGCCAGTAGTCTGTTACAGGGGGCGGACTACGAGCAGTACTTC
>TRBJ1-1|many|TRBV5-6|.
CATLRKGRTEAFF
TGTGCCACCCTCAGGAAAGGGAGGACTGAAGCTTTCTTT
>TRBJ2-4|many|TRBV6-5|.
CASRTGPAGNIQYF
TGTGCCAGCAGGACAGGGCCGGCGGGGAACATTCAGTACTTC
>TRBJ2-7|many|TRBV6-6|.
CASSWAVGAGEQYF
TGTGCCAGCAGTTGGGCTGTGGGCGCAGGCGAGCAGTACTTC
>TRBJ2-7|many|TRBV27|.
CASSTTGRGLRRVSSYEQYF
TGTGCCAGCAGCACCACCGGTCGGGGACTTCGGCGGGTTAGCTCCTACGAGCAGTACTTC
>TRBJ2-6|many|TRBV18|.
CASSPGTSGANVLTF
TGTGCCAGCTCACCTGGGACTTCTGGGGCCAACGTCCTGACTTTC
>TRBJ2-1|many|TRBV7-9|.
CASSALGFSYNEQFF
TGTGCCAGCAGCGCCCTAGGCTTCTCCTACAATGAGCAGTTCTTC
>TRBJ2-5|many|TRBV18|.
CASSRQAIQETQYF
TGTGCCAGCTCACGTCAGGCGATCCAAGAGACCCAGTACTTC
>TRBJ1-3|many|TRBV15|.
CATSRASEGSGNTIYF
TGTGCCACCAGCAGAGCCTCGGAGGGCTCTGGAAACACCATATATTTT
>TRBJ2-7|few|TRBV20-1|.
CSARFSEQYF
TGCAGTGCTAGGTTTTCGGAGCAGTACTTC
>TRBJ2-5|.|TRBV9|.
CASSASLQDPKETQYF
TGTGCCAGCAGCGCCTCCTTACAGGACCCGAAAGAGACCCAGTACTTC
>TRBJ1-2|many|TRBV4-1|.
CASSQPGGPFHGYTF
TGCGCCAGCAGCCAACCGGGGGGACCTTTTCATGGCTACACCTTC
>TRBJ2-3|many|TRBV19|TRBD1
CASNPGTGITDTQYF
TGTGCCAGTAACCCCGGGACAGGGATCACAGATACGCAGTATTTT
>TRBJ1-3|many|TRBV7-9|.
CASSPGGLGNTIYF
TGTGCCAGCAGCCCCGGAGGGTTGGGAAACACCATATATTTT
>TRBJ1-3|many|TRBV7-9|.
CASSLAGYSGNTIYF
TGTGCCAGCAGCTTAGCTGGTTATAGTGGAAACACCATATATTTT
>TRBJ2-1|few|TRBV11-2|TRBD1
CASTYTSGGTGVYNEQFF
TGTGCCAGCACCTATACTTCGGGGGGGACAGGGGTCTACAATGAGCAGTTCTTC
>TRBJ2-1|many|TRBV7-6|.
CASSLQTRSSYNEQFF
TGTGCCAGCAGCTTGCAGACTCGGAGCTCCTACAATGAGCAGTTCTTC
>TRBJ1-1|.|TRBV27|TRBD1
CASRGTRQGASEAFF
TGTGCCAGCAGGGGGACCCGCCAGGGGGCCTCTGAAGCTTTCTTT
>TRBJ2-7|many|TRBV7-9|TRBD1
CASSRGQGVYEQYF
TGTGCCAGCAGCCGGGGACAGGGGGTCTACGAGCAGTACTTC
>TRBJ1-2|many|TRBV7-9|TRBD1
CASSLGGTGANGYTF
TGTGCCAGCAGCTTAGGGGGAACAGGGGCTAATGGCTACACCTTC
>TRBJ1-1|many|TRBV4-1|.
CASSQVRTVNTEAFF
TGCGCCAGCAGCCAAGTGCGAACAGTGAACACTGAAGCTTTCTTT
>TRBJ2-1|.|TRBV5-1|.
CASSGAGTYNEQFF
TGCGCCAGCAGCGGAGCGGGTACCTACAATGAGCAGTTCTTC
>TRBJ2-3|many|TRBV20-1|TRBD2
CSRGGTDTQYF
TGCAGCCGGGGGGGAACAGATACGCAGTATTTT
>TRBJ1-2|many|TRBV5-6|.
CASSLGRSNYGYTF
TGTGCCAGCAGCTTGGGCAGATCTAACTATGGCTACACCTTC
>TRBJ2-3|many|TRBV4-3|.
CASSQGLLSTDTQYF
TGCGCCAGCAGCCAAGGTCTACTTAGCACAGATACGCAGTATTTT
>TRBJ2-1|many|TRBV12-1|.
CASSFSGSEDNEQFF
TGTGCCAGCAGCTTTTCGGGGAGTGAAGACAATGAGCAGTTCTTC
>TRBJ1-5|many|TRBV19|.
CASSKGEISNQPQHF
TGTGCCAGTAGTAAGGGAGAGATTAGCAATCAGCCCCAGCATTTT
>TRBJ2-3|many|TRBV2|.
CASLEAGHTDTQYF
TGTGCCAGCCTGGAAGCGGGCCACACAGATACGCAGTATTTT
>TRBJ2-7|many|TRBV18|TRBD1
CASSPLDRGEQYF
TGTGCCAGCTCACCACTCGACAGGGGCGAGCAGTACTTC
>TRBJ2-3|many|TRBV19|.
CASSITTGFSADTQYF
TGTGCCAGTAGTATAACAACAGGGTTTTCTGCAGATACGCAGTATTTT
>TRBJ1-3|many|TRBV2|.
CASMWGEVGNTIYF
TGTGCCAGCATGTGGGGGGAAGTTGGAAACACCATATATTTT
>TRBJ1-5|many|TRBV30|.
CAWSAEDNQPQHF
TGTGCCTGGAGTGCGGAGGACAATCAGCCCCAGCATTTT
>TRBJ2-1|many|TRBV9|.
CASSVQWAPGNEQFF
TGTGCCAGCAGCGTTCAGTGGGCGCCGGGGAATGAGCAGTTCTTC
>TRBJ2-7|many|TRBV9|TRBD1
CASSARTGVSEQYF
TGTGCCAGCAGCGCCCGGACAGGGGTTTCCGAGCAGTACTTC
>TRBJ1-2|few|TRBV9|.
CASSVDFAGYGYTF
TGTGCCAGCAGCGTCGATTTTGCCGGGTATGGCTACACCTTC
>TRBJ2-4|many|TRBV4-1|TRBD2
CASSAGLAEDIQYF
TGCGCCAGCAGCGCTGGACTAGCGGAAGACATTCAGTACTTC